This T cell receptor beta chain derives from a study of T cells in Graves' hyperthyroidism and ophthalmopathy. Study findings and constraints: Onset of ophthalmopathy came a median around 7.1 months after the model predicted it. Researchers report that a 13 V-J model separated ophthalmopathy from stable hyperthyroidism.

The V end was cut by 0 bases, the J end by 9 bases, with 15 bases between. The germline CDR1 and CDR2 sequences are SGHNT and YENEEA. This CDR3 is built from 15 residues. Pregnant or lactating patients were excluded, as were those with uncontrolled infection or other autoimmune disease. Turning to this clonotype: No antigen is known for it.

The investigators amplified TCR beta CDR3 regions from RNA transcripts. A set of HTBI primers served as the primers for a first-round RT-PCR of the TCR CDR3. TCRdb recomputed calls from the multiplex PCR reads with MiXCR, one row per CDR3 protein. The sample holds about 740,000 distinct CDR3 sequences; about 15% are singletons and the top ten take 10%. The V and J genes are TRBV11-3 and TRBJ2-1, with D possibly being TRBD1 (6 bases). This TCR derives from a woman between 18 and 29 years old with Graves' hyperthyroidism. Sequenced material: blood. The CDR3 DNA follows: TGTGCCAGCAGCTTAGACAGGCAACAGGGCCGTGAGCAGTTCTTC. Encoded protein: CASSLDRQQGREQFF.